The following is a T cell receptor (beta chain) sequence with its context. Antigen specificity is unknown. This specimen belongs to a study of T cell responses to AZD1222 COVID-19 vaccine. Study-wide results and limits: No day 14 peak samples; only post-peak repertoires were characterized. Only a handful of people who got AZD1222 tested seropositive at baseline.

J gave up 0 bases and V 4 bases, and 8 bases lay outside the gene matches. The CDR3 spans 17 residues. The germline V gene encodes CDR1 SGHVS and CDR2 FNYEAQ. Profiling relied on immunoSEQ multiplex PCR, and the TCRdb table lists in-frame clones only, not all of them. The repertoire includes 90,000 to 100,000 clones, 85% to 90% of them detected once, and less than 4% sits in the top ten. Material: peripheral blood, obtained on day 0 of AZD1222 vaccination. The rearrangement uses TRBV7-6 and TRBJ1-5; 8 bases are a match to TRBD1. The TCR originated in an adult in good health. CDR3 sequence (DNA): TGTGCCAGCAGCTCGACTGACAGGGGCCGTAGCAATCAGCCCCAGCATTTT. Residues: CASSSTDRGRSNQPQHF. The entire variable domain, with the rest obtained from reference TRBV7-6 and TRBJ1-5, is as follows: GAGVSQSPRYKVTKRGQDVALRCDPISGHVSLYWYRQALGQGPEFLTYFNYEAQQDKSGLPNDRFSAERPEGSISTLTIQRTEQRDSAMYRCASSSTDRGRSNQPQHFGDGTRLSIL.